The rows below give T cell receptor beta chains drawn from one sample of a study of T-cell memory formation after mild COVID-19. Via MiXCR, TCRdb re-called the 5' RACE reads, giving one row per CDR3 protein. Of about 350,000 distinct CDR3 sequences in the sample, 20% to 25% were seen once. What was sequenced was PBMCs or a T cell subset sorted from them (not recorded which). The origin of the receptors is a man in his late teens or twenties who had mild COVID-19 (a few samples of this study predate the infection). Cell type and time point are not known. The CDR3 runs from the conserved cysteine through the conserved F or W.

v_call	j_call	cdr3_aa
TRBV7-8	TRBJ2-7	CASRPWTSVGQYF
TRBV7-3	TRBJ2-2	CASSDGRGTTNTGELFF
TRBV6-1	TRBJ1-1	CASSEMDRHTEAFF
TRBV5-1	TRBJ2-5	CASRTNQETQYF
TRBV4-1	TRBJ1-5	CASSQPGQGGGQPQHF
TRBV27	TRBJ2-3	CASNAIGGWVGTQYF
TRBV7-2	TRBJ2-3	CASSLTGGIADTQYF
TRBV5-1	TRBJ1-6	CATKQGGARDNSPLHF
TRBV7-2	TRBJ1-3	CASSSRSLSGNTIYF
TRBV6-5	TRBJ2-1	CASSNRHNEQFF
TRBV10-2	TRBJ2-1	CASSNWGPEQFF
TRBV7-2	TRBJ2-3	CASGTAIPSTDTQYF
TRBV18	TRBJ1-3	CASSPWVAGNTGNTIYF
TRBV11-3	TRBJ2-3	CASSLGLSSSSTDTQYF
TRBV18	TRBJ2-1	CASSLAVRDEQFF
TRBV7-2	TRBJ2-1	CASSFGTGGKQFF
TRBV19	TRBJ1-3	CASTTFNRNSGNTIYF
TRBV5-1	TRBJ1-1	CASRYEGRAEAFF
TRBV20-1	TRBJ2-3	CSARAGRGDTDTQYF
TRBV7-9	TRBJ2-3	CASSFPRDRTTDTQYF
TRBV10-3	TRBJ2-5	CATIDSIGTQYF
TRBV20-1	TRBJ2-5	CSASGTEETQYF
TRBV7-8	TRBJ2-1	CASSRAGDSYNEQFF
TRBV29-1	TRBJ2-5	CSVQGWQETQYF
TRBV4-1	TRBJ1-5	CASSQDSGTGGQPQHF
TRBV28	TRBJ2-6	CASLGSGANVLTF
TRBV7-9	TRBJ2-7	CASRRDRDPEQYF
TRBV5-4	TRBJ2-7	CASSLGGTGGFYEQYF
TRBV10-2	TRBJ1-2	CASSEKTDYGYTF
TRBV3-1	TRBJ2-1	CASSHPSGTGTYNEQFF
TRBV12-3/TRBV12-4	TRBJ2-2	CASNPGAYTGELFF
TRBV4-1	TRBJ2-7	CASSHHPPPVLDRGLGEQYF
TRBV29-1	TRBJ1-1	CSVEVSGNTEAFF
TRBV7-9	TRBJ2-7	CASSPPGSEQYF
TRBV24-1	TRBJ1-2	CATSDDGTGPNYGYTF
TRBV11-1	TRBJ2-1	CASSPGSGKGEQFF
TRBV9	TRBJ2-1	CASSVLWTQGNEQFF
TRBV7-2	TRBJ1-1	CASSERQGANTEAFF
TRBV5-1	TRBJ2-2	CASSSQGTGELFF
TRBV5-6	TRBJ2-3	CASTSWGTDTQYF
TRBV7-2	TRBJ2-1	CASSSGTSGLIEQFF
TRBV10-3	TRBJ1-1	CAISLTGGTEAFF
TRBV21-1	TRBJ2-5	CASSPRVQETQYF
TRBV19	TRBJ1-5	CASSSLQLSGNQPQHF
TRBV7-9	TRBJ1-1	CASSFRTGNTEAFF
TRBV7-2	TRBJ1-1	CASSFRDPVVAFF
TRBV7-8	TRBJ2-2	CAERGPYTGELFF
TRBV18	TRBJ2-7	CASSPPLGGTYEQYF
TRBV6-1	TRBJ1-2	CASSEAVSRGLNYGYTF
TRBV5-6	TRBJ1-2	CASSFGAGYTF
TRBV11-2	TRBJ2-3	CASLDLQGDTQYF
TRBV7-2	TRBJ2-2	CASSFGQGATGELFF
TRBV5-1	TRBJ2-7	CASSSHFPYEQYF
TRBV30	TRBJ2-7	CAWRPGLEIHEQYF